This is a list of T cell receptor beta chains from one sample in a study of CD8+ T cells in alopecia areata. This table comes from immunoSEQ multiplex PCR, and its TCRdb copy is limited to in-frame clones, with some not included. Among 130,000 or so clones listed, roughly 86% were seen once. This specimen consisted of CD8+ T cells sorted from blood, obtained at week 4, from a patient treated with tofacitinib. The receptors derive from a human donor with alopecia areata. The CDR3 runs from the conserved cysteine through the conserved F or W. Fields, in order: CDR3 DNA, CDR3 protein, clone size, D gene, J gene, V gene. D genes are given only for firm matches. Clone sizes are given selectively: once, few, many, or a class where the clone is expanded.

cdr3_nt: TGTGCCAAACGAGAGAGGGAGGCCGGGGAGCTGTTTTTT; cdr3_aa: CAKREREAGELFF; clone_size: NA; d_call: NA; j_call: TRBJ2-2; v_call: TRBV2
cdr3_nt: TGTGCCTGGGACCCCGGGACAGGGTCGACCGGGGAGCTGTTTTTT; cdr3_aa: CAWDPGTGSTGELFF; clone_size: NA; d_call: TRBD1; j_call: TRBJ2-2; v_call: TRBV30
cdr3_nt: TGTGCCACCAAAGGAGCGGTCCGGGACAGCCCCTACGAGCAGTACTTC; cdr3_aa: CATKGAVRDSPYEQYF; clone_size: NA; d_call: TRBD1; j_call: TRBJ2-7; v_call: TRBV2
cdr3_nt: TGTGCCAGCAGCGTAGGGGGTGGGGCCAATGAGCAGTTCTTC; cdr3_aa: CASSVGGGANEQFF; clone_size: NA; d_call: NA; j_call: TRBJ2-1; v_call: TRBV9
cdr3_nt: TGCGCCAGCAGCTTGGAAGAGGGAGGGAACACTGAAGCTTTCTTT; cdr3_aa: CASSLEEGGNTEAFF; clone_size: NA; d_call: NA; j_call: TRBJ1-1; v_call: TRBV5-1
cdr3_nt: TGTGCCAGCAGTTACTCGACGGGGACAGGGGTCTACGAGCAGTACTTC; cdr3_aa: CASSYSTGTGVYEQYF; clone_size: NA; d_call: TRBD1; j_call: TRBJ2-7; v_call: TRBV6-5
cdr3_nt: TGCAGTGTCGCCCTGAACACTGAAGCTTTCTTT; cdr3_aa: CSVALNTEAFF; clone_size: NA; d_call: NA; j_call: TRBJ1-1; v_call: TRBV20-1
cdr3_nt: TGTGCCAGTAGTATAGGGACTAGCGGGAGTAATGAGCAGTTCTTC; cdr3_aa: CASSIGTSGSNEQFF; clone_size: NA; d_call: TRBD2; j_call: TRBJ2-1; v_call: TRBV19
cdr3_nt: TGTGCCAGCAGCTTGGGAACGGCCGGGGGCGATGAGCAGTTCTTC; cdr3_aa: CASSLGTAGGDEQFF; clone_size: NA; d_call: NA; j_call: TRBJ2-1; v_call: TRBV5-4
cdr3_nt: TGTGCCACCAGCAGCCTCCTCGGGGGGGCCGATACGCAGTATTTT; cdr3_aa: CATSSLLGGADTQYF; clone_size: NA; d_call: TRBD2; j_call: TRBJ2-3; v_call: TRBV15
cdr3_nt: TGTGCTAGTGGTTTATATACAGGGTCAAATCAGCCCCAGCATTTT; cdr3_aa: CASGLYTGSNQPQHF; clone_size: once; d_call: NA; j_call: TRBJ1-5; v_call: TRBV12-5
cdr3_nt: TGTGCCAGCAGCTCGACAGGGGGACAGGAAAAACTGTTTTTT; cdr3_aa: CASSSTGGQEKLFF; clone_size: NA; d_call: TRBD1; j_call: TRBJ1-4; v_call: TRBV7-9
cdr3_nt: TGCGCCAGCAGCCAAGGTACTAGCGAGGTCTACGAGCAGTACTTC; cdr3_aa: CASSQGTSEVYEQYF; clone_size: NA; d_call: TRBD2; j_call: TRBJ2-7; v_call: TRBV4-1
cdr3_nt: TGTGCCATCAGCTCCGGGACTAGCGGGTACAATGAGCAGTTCTTC; cdr3_aa: CAISSGTSGYNEQFF; clone_size: NA; d_call: TRBD2; j_call: TRBJ2-1; v_call: TRBV10-3
cdr3_nt: TGTGCCTGGAGTGGTGCTTACACAGATACGCAGTATTTT; cdr3_aa: CAWSGAYTDTQYF; clone_size: NA; d_call: NA; j_call: TRBJ2-3; v_call: TRBV30
cdr3_nt: TGCGCCAGCAGCCACCCCCGGGACAGGGACAATGAGCAGTTCTTC; cdr3_aa: CASSHPRDRDNEQFF; clone_size: NA; d_call: TRBD1; j_call: TRBJ2-1; v_call: TRBV4-1
cdr3_nt: TGTGCCAGCAGTTTATTGGGAACTACCTACGAGCAGTACTTC; cdr3_aa: CASSLLGTTYEQYF; clone_size: NA; d_call: NA; j_call: TRBJ2-7; v_call: TRBV27
cdr3_nt: TGTGCCAGCGGAGGGGCTGCCTATGGCTACACCTTC; cdr3_aa: CASGGAAYGYTF; clone_size: NA; d_call: NA; j_call: TRBJ1-2; v_call: TRBV9
cdr3_nt: TGTGCCAGCAGTTATCCTGGGGTGTCTGAAGCTTTCTTT; cdr3_aa: CASSYPGVSEAFF; clone_size: NA; d_call: NA; j_call: TRBJ1-1; v_call: TRBV27
cdr3_nt: TGTGCCAGCAGTGTATACTATCCCTACAATGAGCAGTTCTTC; cdr3_aa: CASSVYYPYNEQFF; clone_size: NA; d_call: NA; j_call: TRBJ2-1; v_call: TRBV2
cdr3_nt: TGCAGCTTCTTAGTAGCCTACGAGCAGTACTTC; cdr3_aa: CSFLVAYEQYF; clone_size: once; d_call: NA; j_call: TRBJ2-7; v_call: TRBV29-1
cdr3_nt: TGTGCCAGCAGCCCCCGGGACAATGAGGGCTACACCTTC; cdr3_aa: CASSPRDNEGYTF; clone_size: NA; d_call: NA; j_call: TRBJ1-2; v_call: TRBV5-6
cdr3_nt: TGTGCCAGCAGCAGTGAAAGGGGGGGCAATGAGCAGTTCTTC; cdr3_aa: CASSSERGGNEQFF; clone_size: NA; d_call: NA; j_call: TRBJ2-1; v_call: TRBV5-6
cdr3_nt: TGTGCCTACAGGGTTGGGTCCCAAGGGGGCTACACCTTC; cdr3_aa: CAYRVGSQGGYTF; clone_size: NA; d_call: NA; j_call: TRBJ1-2; v_call: TRBV7-9
cdr3_nt: TGTGCCAGCAGTTTAGAAGGGGGCGTTGAAAAACTGTTTTTT; cdr3_aa: CASSLEGGVEKLFF; clone_size: NA; d_call: TRBD1; j_call: TRBJ1-4; v_call: TRBV27
cdr3_nt: TGTGCCAGCAGCTCGAACCAATTCTCTGGGGCCAACGTCCTGACTTTC; cdr3_aa: CASSSNQFSGANVLTF; clone_size: once; d_call: NA; j_call: TRBJ2-6; v_call: TRBV9
cdr3_nt: TGTGCCAGCAGCAACTCGGCGACGGATGAGCAGTTCTTC; cdr3_aa: CASSNSATDEQFF; clone_size: once; d_call: NA; j_call: TRBJ2-1; v_call: TRBV7-8
cdr3_nt: TGTGCCAGCAGCCCCACCCGAGCAGGGGCGGACACTGAAGCTTTCTTT; cdr3_aa: CASSPTRAGADTEAFF; clone_size: NA; d_call: NA; j_call: TRBJ1-1; v_call: TRBV7-9
cdr3_nt: TGTGCTAGTGGTATAGGGACAGCGAATACGAGTAAGTTC; cdr3_aa: CASGIGTANTSKF; clone_size: NA; d_call: TRBD1; j_call: TRBJ2-7; v_call: TRBV12-5